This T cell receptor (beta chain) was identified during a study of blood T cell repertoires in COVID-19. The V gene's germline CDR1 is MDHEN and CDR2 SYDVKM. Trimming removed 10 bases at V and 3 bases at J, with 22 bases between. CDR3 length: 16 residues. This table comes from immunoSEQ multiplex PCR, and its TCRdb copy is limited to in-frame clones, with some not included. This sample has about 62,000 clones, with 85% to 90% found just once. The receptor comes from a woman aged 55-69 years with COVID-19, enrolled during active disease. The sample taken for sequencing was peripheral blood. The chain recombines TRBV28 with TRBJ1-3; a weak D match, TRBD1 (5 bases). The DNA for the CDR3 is TGTGCCACCGTCCCCCTGACAGATTATTTTGGAAACACCATATATTTT. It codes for CATVPLTDYFGNTIYF.